One TCR beta chain is described in this entry. Some clones are missing from TCRdb's copy, which holds only in-frame ones; the method was immunoSEQ multiplex PCR. The table has about 80,000 clones, 97% seen once. The data stem from a study of technical replicates of blood from several donors. The receptor comes from a human donor in good health. The source material was T cells isolated from PBMCs.

The CDR3 coding sequence is TGTGCCAGCAGCTCGGACCCGTCGCGGGGCAATGAGCAGTTCTTC. Translating it yields CASSSDPSRGNEQFF. V usage is TRBV13 and J usage is TRBJ2-1; maybe TRBD2 (6 bases). The V and J ends lost 4 bases and 6 bases respectively, with 16 bases between them. The germline V gene has CDR1 PRHDT and CDR2 FYEKMQ (reference sequence). The CDR3 covers 15 residues.